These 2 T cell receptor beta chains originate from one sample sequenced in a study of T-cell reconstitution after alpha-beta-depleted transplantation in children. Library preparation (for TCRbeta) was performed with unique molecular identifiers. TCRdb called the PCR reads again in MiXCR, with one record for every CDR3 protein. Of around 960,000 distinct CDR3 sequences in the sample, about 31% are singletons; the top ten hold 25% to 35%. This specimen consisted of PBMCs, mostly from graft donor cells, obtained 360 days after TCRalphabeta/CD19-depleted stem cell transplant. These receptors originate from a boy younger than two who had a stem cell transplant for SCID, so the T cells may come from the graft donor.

This chain's CDR3 is CSARDLGAPLLYEQYF. CDR3 DNA sequence: TGCAGTGCTAGAGATCTCGGTGCTCCTTTACTTTACGAGCAGTACTTC. The genes are TRBV20-1 and TRBJ2-7; unclear D gene. This CDR3 is 16 amino acids long. Trimming left V 0 bases short and J 4 bases short, with 19 bases between. The germline gives CDR1 DFQATT, CDR2 SNEGSKA (reference sequence).

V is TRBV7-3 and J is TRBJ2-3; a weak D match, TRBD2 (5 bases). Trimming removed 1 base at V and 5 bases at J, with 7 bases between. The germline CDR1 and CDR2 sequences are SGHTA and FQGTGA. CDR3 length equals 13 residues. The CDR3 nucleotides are TGTGCCAGCAGCTTAAACCGGGGAGATACGCAGTATTTT. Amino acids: CASSLNRGDTQYF.